Below are 28 T cell receptor beta chains sequenced from a single sample in a study of blood T cell repertoires in COVID-19. Produced via immunoSEQ multiplex PCR; TCRdb's table is partial and in-frame only. Among about 310,000 clones, roughly 90% were seen once, and the ten largest hold about 9.4%. Sequencing was performed on PBMCs or T cells enriched from blood (not recorded which). The receptors derive from a woman in her 30s who had recovered from COVID-19.

The CDR3 DNA reads TGTGCCAGCAGCCATACAGGGTGGACTGGAAACACCATATATTTT. This translates into CASSHTGWTGNTIYF. The V and J genes are TRBV28 and TRBJ1-3, with a possible D match to TRBD1 (6 bases). The germline V gene has CDR1 MDHEN and CDR2 SYDVKM. V dropped 6 bases and J dropped 2 bases, with 14 bases sitting between them. CDR3 length: 15 amino acids.

The chain recombines TRBV7-2 with TRBJ2-7; D tentatively fits TRBD1 or TRBD2 (7 bases each). CDR3 length equals 15 residues. Trimming removed 5 bases at V and 2 bases at J, with 16 bases between. Germline V CDR1 and CDR2: SGHTA, FQGNSA. CDR3 nucleotides: TGTGCCAGCAGCCTAGGGGGCGGGGGAACCTACGAGCAGTACTTC. Its translation: CASSLGGGGTYEQYF. The full variable domain, with the rest looked up from reference TRBV7-2 and TRBJ2-7, is GAGVSQSPSNKVTEKGKDVELRCDPISGHTALYWYRQSLGQGLEFLIYFQGNSAPDKSGLPSDRFSAERTGGSVSTLTIQRTQQEDSAVYLCASSLGGGGTYEQYFGPGTRLTVT.

The chain recombines TRBV13 with TRBJ2-1; 9 positions agree with TRBD2. Germline-derived CDR1 and CDR2 are PRHDT and FYEKMQ (reference sequence). The CDR3 is made up of 19 amino acids. Trimming took 4 bases from V and 5 from J; bases not matched to a gene: 18. CDR3 sequence (DNA): TGTGCCAGCAGCTCGCAGGGTATAGGCGGGAGGGCCCTCCACAATGAGCAGTTCTTC. Protein: CASSSQGIGGRALHNEQFF.

V gene TRBV5-6 combines with J gene TRBJ1-1, with D hard to call. CDR1 SGHDT and CDR2 YYEEEE come from the germline V gene. CDR3 length: 14 residues. Trimming pared 0 bases from V and 4 bases from J, leaving 10 bases between. CDR3 DNA sequence: TGTGCCAGCAGCTTGGGTTGGCCGGGCACTGAAGCTTTCTTT. Its protein product is CASSLGWPGTEAFF.

This chain uses TRBV5-1 with TRBJ1-4; no reliable D call. From germline, CDR1 is SGHRS and CDR2 YFSETQ. The CDR3 has 15 residues. The germline V and J ends were trimmed by 4 bases and 3 bases, with 13 bases remaining between them. The CDR3 sequence: CASSAAGTANEKLFF. The CDR3 DNA follows: TGCGCCAGCAGCGCCGCAGGAACTGCTAATGAAAAACTGTTTTTT.

This clone was seen only once. The chain links TRBV7-9 to TRBJ2-1; 11 positions match TRBD2. V shed 2 bases, J shed 1 base, and the junction held 7 bases outside the gene matches. The CDR3 covers 18 residues. CDR1 is SEHNR, CDR2 FQNEAQ, per germline (reference sequence). In DNA form, the CDR3 reads TGTGCCAGCAGCTTAATAACACTAGCGGGAGCATCCTACAATGAGCAGTTCTTC. Its translation: CASSLITLAGASYNEQFF.

The V call is TRBV28, the J call TRBJ1-1; tentative D call: TRBD1 (6 bases). With 1 base removed from V and 6 bases from J, the gap between germline ends came to 9 bases. Germline-derived CDR1 and CDR2 are MDHEN and SYDVKM. The CDR3 sequence is 13 residues long. CDR3 in DNA: TGTGCCAGCAGTTTATACAGGGCGCCTGAAGCTTTCTTT. It codes for CASSLYRAPEAFF.

J is TRBJ2-5 and V is TRBV10-2; a possible D gene is TRBD1 (5 bases). Trimming removed 4 bases from V and 10 bases from J, with 19 bases in between. CDR1 WSHSY and CDR2 SAAADI come from the germline V gene. This CDR3 contains 14 residues. The CDR3 DNA follows: TGCGCCAGCAGTGCGATGCTTCCTTTAGACAGCCAGTACTTC. Its protein product is CASSAMLPLDSQYF.

The gene calls are TRBV5-4 and TRBJ2-6; D gene ambiguous. V lost 5 bases, J lost 0 bases, and 9 bases lay in between. The CDR3 is made up of 15 amino acids. CDR1 SGHNT and CDR2 YYREEE come from the germline V gene (reference sequence). As DNA, the CDR3 is TGTGCCAGCAGGACACAAGCCTCTGGGGCCAACGTCCTGACTTTC. Amino acid sequence: CASRTQASGANVLTF.

In regard to this clone: This specimen includes other DNA sequences encoding the same CDR3. The V gene is TRBV29-1, the J gene TRBJ1-1; possible D gene TRBD1, 5 bases. V lost 5 bases and J lost 5, with 12 bases in between. The V gene's germline CDR1 is SQVTM and CDR2 ANQGSEA. This CDR3 region has 12 residues. CDR3 nucleotides: TGCAGCGTTAGTCAGGGTGGGACTGAAGCTTTCTTT. Amino acid sequence: CSVSQGGTEAFF.

This chain links TRBV11-2 with TRBJ1-6; D unclear. Per the germline V gene, CDR1 is SGHAT and CDR2 is FQNNGV. V lost 5 bases and J lost 0, with 11 bases in between. The CDR3 runs 16 residues. The CDR3 reads CASSLALSSYNSPLHF. The CDR3 nucleotides are TGTGCCAGCAGCCTTGCCCTGAGCTCCTATAATTCACCCCTCCACTTT.

This clone was picked up a small number of times. The chain employs TRBV18 and TRBJ2-7; 9 bases match TRBD2. Germline CDR1 reads KGHSH; CDR2 reads LQKENI. The CDR3 totals 16 residues. Trimming cost V 2 bases and J 7 bases; bases outside gene matches: 12. CDR3 loop: CASSPGWLAGSEEQYF. Written as DNA, the CDR3 is TGTGCCAGCTCACCAGGGTGGCTAGCGGGGTCCGAGGAGCAGTACTTC.

The genes are TRBV28 and TRBJ1-6; TRBD1 aligns across 10 bases. V gave up 6 bases and J gave up 8 bases; unmatched junction bases: 4. The CDR3 covers 14 residues. Germline loops: CDR1 MDHEN, CDR2 SYDVKM. CDR3 sequence (DNA): TGTGCCAGCAGAACAGGGACAGGGGATTCACCCCTCCACTTT. It codes for CASRTGTGDSPLHF.

This chain joins TRBV21-1 and TRBJ2-7; the table's D call, TRBD2, was not checked against the DNA. TRBV21-1 is given as a pseudogene. The CDR3 is 18 amino acids. The CDR3 DNA sequence: TGTGCCAGCAGCAAAGAGAATAGTGGACTAGATTTCACGGGCGAGCAGTACTTC. Amino acids: CASSKENSGLDFTGEQYF.

The V gene is TRBV4-2, the J gene TRBJ1-1, with D perhaps TRBD1 (5 bases). Germline V lookup: CDR1 LGHNA, CDR2 YNFKEQ. The V gene lost 3 bases and the J gene lost 10 bases, with 18 bases spanning the gap. The CDR3 length is 14 residues. The CDR3 DNA reads TGTGCCAGCAGCCACCCAAGCGGGGGGGAGGTAGCTTTCTTT. It encodes CASSHPSGGEVAFF.

The V gene is TRBV27, the J gene TRBJ1-2; TRBD1 agrees at 7 bases. Per the germline V gene, CDR1 is MNHEY and CDR2 is SMNVEV (reference sequence). V was pared by 2 bases and J by 6 bases, with 6 bases of the junction left unmatched. The CDR3 sequence is 14 residues long. The CDR3 nucleotides are TGTGCCAGCAGTTTAAGGGGGCAGGGTCATGGCTACACCTTC. Its protein product is CASSLRGQGHGYTF.

The chain links TRBV7-3 to TRBJ1-5, with TRBD1 identical over 10 bases. The J segment lost 2 bases and the V segment lost 5 bases, leaving 3 bases of the junction unmatched. Germline V gene data show CDR1 as SGHTA and CDR2 as FQGTGA. This CDR3 has 15 amino acids. The CDR3 bases are TGTGCCAGCAGCCCGACAGGGGGCGGCAATCAGCCCCAGCATTTT. The encoded protein is CASSPTGGGNQPQHF.

This sequence joins TRBV28 and TRBJ2-2, with D perhaps matching TRBD1 (6 bases). Germline CDR1 reads MDHEN; CDR2 reads SYDVKM. This CDR3 has 19 residues. With 5 bases removed from V and 0 bases from J, the gap between germline ends came to 22 bases. The CDR3 DNA reads TGTGCCAGCAGTCTCTCCCTCCGGGGACGGACAGCGAACACCGGGGAGCTGTTTTTT. Its protein product is CASSLSLRGRTANTGELFF.

The chain recombines TRBV7-2 with TRBJ2-1, with 10 bases aligning to TRBD2. The CDR3 covers 16 residues. The V gene's germline CDR1 is SGHTA and CDR2 FQGNSA. With V trimmed by 5 bases and J by 2 bases, 6 bases remained unmatched. CDR3 sequence (DNA): TGTGCCAGCAGCAAGAAGCGGGAGGGCCCCTACAATGAGCAGTTCTTC. Its translation: CASSKKREGPYNEQFF.

This clone was detected once. This chain joins TRBV27 and TRBJ2-1; D ambiguous. The germline V and J ends were trimmed by 2 bases and 4 bases, with 15 bases remaining between them. Germline-derived CDR1 and CDR2 are MNHEY and SMNVEV (reference sequence). This CDR3 contains 16 residues. The CDR3 DNA follows: TGTGCCAGCAGTTTACCTAGTCTAGGTCGATACAATGAGCAGTTCTTC. It translates to CASSLPSLGRYNEQFF.

The chain carries TRBV5-4 and TRBJ2-1, with a tentative D call TRBD1 (6 bases). CDR1 is SGHNT and CDR2 is YYREEE in the germline V gene (reference sequence). This CDR3 is built from 16 residues. V was clipped by 4 bases and J by 0 bases, with 14 bases between them. CDR3 nucleotide sequence: TGTGCCAGCAGCGTAGCAGGGGTGGGCTCCTACAATGAGCAGTTCTTC. Its protein is CASSVAGVGSYNEQFF.

This clone turned up a few times. The chain recombines TRBV29-1 with TRBJ1-2; 8 bases map to TRBD1. The germline CDR1 and CDR2 sequences are SQVTM and ANQGSEA. The CDR3 covers 12 residues. Trimming took 7 bases from V and 10 from J; bases not matched to a gene: 11. The DNA for the CDR3 is TGCAGCGCTACCCCGGGACAGGACGACTACACCTTC. Translated, it gives CSATPGQDDYTF.

This chain uses TRBV19 with TRBJ2-1; 11 bases are shared with TRBD2. V gave up 2 bases and J gave up 3 bases; unmatched junction bases: 15. The CDR3 has 20 amino acids. Germline loops: CDR1 LNHDA, CDR2 SQIVND (reference sequence). This chain's CDR3 is CASSIQSILLAGELYNEQFF. In DNA, the CDR3 is TGTGCCAGTAGTATACAATCAATATTACTAGCGGGAGAACTCTACAATGAGCAGTTCTTC.

The rearrangement links TRBV12-5 to TRBJ1-1; 11 nucleotides align to TRBD1. The germline gives CDR1 LGHNT, CDR2 FRNRAP. Trimming removed 9 bases from V and 8 bases from J; junction bases left unmatched: 11. The CDR3 is 14 residues long. CDR3 DNA sequence: TGTGCTAGCGAAGCCGGGACAGGGGGAGTAGAAGCTTTCTTT. Protein product: CASEAGTGGVEAFF.

This clone was recorded a few times. V and J are TRBV5-1 and TRBJ2-2; TRBD2 matches at 9 bases. There are 16 residues in the CDR3. Germline CDR1 is SGHRS and CDR2 is YFSETQ. Losses at the gene ends were 0 bases for V and 3 bases for J; bases not matched to a gene: 3. DNA for the CDR3: TGCGCCAGCAGCTTGGTTAGCGGGAGTCACACCGGGGAGCTGTTTTTT. The encoded protein is CASSLVSGSHTGELFF.

V is TRBV18 and J is TRBJ1-3, with D perhaps TRBD1 (6 bases). The V end lost 8 bases, the J end lost 1 base, and 12 bases lay between the germline ends. The CDR3 contains 14 residues. Germline lookup yields CDR1 KGHSH and CDR2 LQKENI. The CDR3 is CASAQGVSGNTIYF. In DNA form, the CDR3 reads TGTGCCAGCGCACAGGGAGTATCTGGAAACACCATATATTTT. The full variable domain, in which reference TRBV18 and TRBJ1-3 provide the parts outside the CDR3, is NAGVMQNPRHLVRRRGQEARLRCSPMKGHSHVYWYRQLPEEGLKFMVYLQKENIIDESGMPKERFSAEFPKEGPSILRIQQVVRGDSAAYFCASAQGVSGNTIYFGEGSWLTVV.

This clone was found once. V gene TRBV7-2 combines with J gene TRBJ2-7; 11 nucleotides agree with TRBD2. V gave up 2 bases and J gave up 4 bases; unmatched junction bases: 10. The CDR3 totals 17 residues. The germline CDR1 and CDR2 sequences are SGHTA and FQGNSA. The CDR3 spells CASSLLGGSGRGYEQYF. The CDR3 DNA reads as TGTGCCAGCAGCTTACTCGGCGGTAGCGGGAGGGGATACGAGCAGTACTTC.

The chain combines TRBV19 with TRBJ2-7, with D perhaps TRBD2 (6 bases). This CDR3 region has 15 residues. Per the germline V gene, CDR1 is LNHDA and CDR2 is SQIVND (reference sequence). Trimming took off 5 bases at V and 3 bases at J, with 17 bases between the two ends. The CDR3 DNA reads TGTGCCAGTAGTCTTCCGGGGGACCCACTCTACGAGCAGTACTTC. Protein: CASSLPGDPLYEQYF.